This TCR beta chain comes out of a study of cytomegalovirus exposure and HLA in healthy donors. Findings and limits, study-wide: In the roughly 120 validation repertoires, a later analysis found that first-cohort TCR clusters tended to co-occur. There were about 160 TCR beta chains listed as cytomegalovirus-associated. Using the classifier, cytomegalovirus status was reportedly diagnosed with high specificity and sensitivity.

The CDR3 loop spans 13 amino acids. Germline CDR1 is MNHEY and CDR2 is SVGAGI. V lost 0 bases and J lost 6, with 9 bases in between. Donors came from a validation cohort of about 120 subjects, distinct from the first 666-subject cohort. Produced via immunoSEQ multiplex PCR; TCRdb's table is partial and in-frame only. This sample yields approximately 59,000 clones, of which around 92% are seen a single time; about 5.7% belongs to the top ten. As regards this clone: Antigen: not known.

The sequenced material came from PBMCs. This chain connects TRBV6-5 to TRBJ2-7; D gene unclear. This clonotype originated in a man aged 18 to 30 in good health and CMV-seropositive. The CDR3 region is CASSYSITSEQYF. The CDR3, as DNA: TGTGCCAGCAGTTACTCGATAACAAGCGAGCAGTACTTC.